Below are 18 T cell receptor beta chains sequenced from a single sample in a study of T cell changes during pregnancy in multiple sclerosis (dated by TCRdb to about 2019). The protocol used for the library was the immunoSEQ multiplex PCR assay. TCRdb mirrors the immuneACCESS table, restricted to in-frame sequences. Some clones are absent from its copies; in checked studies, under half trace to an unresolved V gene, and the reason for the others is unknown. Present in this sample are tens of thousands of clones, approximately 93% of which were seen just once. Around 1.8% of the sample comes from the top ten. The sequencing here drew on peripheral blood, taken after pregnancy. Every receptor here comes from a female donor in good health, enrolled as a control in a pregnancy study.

In DNA, the CDR3 is TGTGCCAGCTCGATGGTGCGAAAGACCGGGGAGCTGTTTTTT. This gives the protein CASSMVRKTGELFF. V gene TRBV7-9 combines with J gene TRBJ2-2; D is uncertain. The CDR3 is 14 amino acids. V was shortened by 8 bases and J by 5 bases, with 15 bases between the two germline ends. CDR1 is SEHNR, CDR2 FQNEAQ, per germline (reference sequence).

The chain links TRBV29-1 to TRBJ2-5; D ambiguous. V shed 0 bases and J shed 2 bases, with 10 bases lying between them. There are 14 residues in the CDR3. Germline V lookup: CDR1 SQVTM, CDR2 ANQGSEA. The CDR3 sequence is CSVEDLTVQETQYF. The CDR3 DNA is TGCAGCGTTGAAGATCTAACAGTACAAGAGACCCAGTACTTC.

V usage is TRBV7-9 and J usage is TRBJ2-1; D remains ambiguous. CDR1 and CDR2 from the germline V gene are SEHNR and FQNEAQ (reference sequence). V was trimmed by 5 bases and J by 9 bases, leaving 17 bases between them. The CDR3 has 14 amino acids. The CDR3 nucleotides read TGTGCCAGCAGCCCCACTCTGTCGCGGAGTGAGCAGTTCTTC. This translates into CASSPTLSRSEQFF.

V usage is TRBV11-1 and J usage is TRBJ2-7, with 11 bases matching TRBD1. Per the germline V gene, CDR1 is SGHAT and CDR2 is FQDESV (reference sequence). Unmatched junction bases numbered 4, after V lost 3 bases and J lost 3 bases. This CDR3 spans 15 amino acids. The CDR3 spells CASSFRGQGDYEQYF. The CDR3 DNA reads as TGTGCCAGCAGCTTTCGGGGACAGGGGGACTACGAGCAGTACTTC. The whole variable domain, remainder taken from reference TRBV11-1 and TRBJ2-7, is EAEVAQSPRYKITEKSQAVAFWCDPISGHATLYWYRQILGQGPELLVQFQDESVVDDSQLPKDRFSAERLKGVDSTLKIQPAELGDSAMYLCASSFRGQGDYEQYFGPGTRLTVT.

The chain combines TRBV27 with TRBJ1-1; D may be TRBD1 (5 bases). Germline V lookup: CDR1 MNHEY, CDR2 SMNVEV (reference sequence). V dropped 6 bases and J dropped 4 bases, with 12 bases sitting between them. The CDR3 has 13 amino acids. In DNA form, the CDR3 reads TGTGCCAGCAGGTATCAGGGTTCCACTGAAGCTTTCTTT. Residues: CASRYQGSTEAFF.

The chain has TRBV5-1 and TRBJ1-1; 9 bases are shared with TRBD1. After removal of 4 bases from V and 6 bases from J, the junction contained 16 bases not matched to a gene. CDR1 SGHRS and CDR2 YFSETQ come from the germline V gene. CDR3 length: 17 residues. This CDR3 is CASSRSGTGRILAEAFF. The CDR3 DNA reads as TGCGCCAGCAGCCGATCCGGGACAGGGAGGATACTGGCTGAAGCTTTCTTT. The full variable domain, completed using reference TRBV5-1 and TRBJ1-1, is KAGVTQTPRYLIKTRGQQVTLSCSPISGHRSVSWYQQTPGQGLQFLFEYFSETQRNKGNFPGRFSGRQFSNSRSEMNVSTLELGDSALYLCASSRSGTGRILAEAFFGQGTRLTVV.

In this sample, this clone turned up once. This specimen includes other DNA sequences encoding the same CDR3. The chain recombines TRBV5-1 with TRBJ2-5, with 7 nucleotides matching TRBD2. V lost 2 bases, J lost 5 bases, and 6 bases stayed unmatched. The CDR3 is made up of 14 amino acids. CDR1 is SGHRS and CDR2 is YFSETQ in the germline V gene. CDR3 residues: CASSFLAGEETQYF. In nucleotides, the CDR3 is TGCGCCAGCAGCTTTTTGGCGGGAGAGGAGACCCAGTACTTC.

The CDR3 DNA follows: TGCGCCAGCAGCTTGGCTCAGTTTAATGAAAAACTGTTTTTT. Translated, it gives CASSLAQFNEKLFF. V is TRBV5-1 and J is TRBJ1-4; D gene unclear. CDR1 SGHRS and CDR2 YFSETQ come from the germline V gene. The CDR3 consists of 14 residues. V dropped 0 bases and J dropped 4 bases, with 7 bases sitting between them.

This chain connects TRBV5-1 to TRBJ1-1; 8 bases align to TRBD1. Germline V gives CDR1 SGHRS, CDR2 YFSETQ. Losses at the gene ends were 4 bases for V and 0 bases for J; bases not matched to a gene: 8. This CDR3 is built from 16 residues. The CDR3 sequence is CASSQPTGEMNTEAFF. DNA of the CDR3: TGCGCCAGCAGCCAACCGACAGGGGAGATGAACACTGAAGCTTTCTTT.

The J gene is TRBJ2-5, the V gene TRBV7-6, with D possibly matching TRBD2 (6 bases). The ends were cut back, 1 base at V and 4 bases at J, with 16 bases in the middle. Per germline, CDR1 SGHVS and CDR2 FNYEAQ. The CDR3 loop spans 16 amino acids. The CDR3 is CASSLGAEGTGETQYF. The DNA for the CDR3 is TGTGCCAGCAGCTTAGGGGCAGAAGGGACTGGAGAGACCCAGTACTTC.

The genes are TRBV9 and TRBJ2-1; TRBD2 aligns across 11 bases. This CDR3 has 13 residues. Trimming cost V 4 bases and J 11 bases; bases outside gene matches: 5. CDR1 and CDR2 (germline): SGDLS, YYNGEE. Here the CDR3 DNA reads TGTGCCAGCAGCATCGGGACTAGCGGAAAGCAGTTCTTC. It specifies CASSIGTSGKQFF.

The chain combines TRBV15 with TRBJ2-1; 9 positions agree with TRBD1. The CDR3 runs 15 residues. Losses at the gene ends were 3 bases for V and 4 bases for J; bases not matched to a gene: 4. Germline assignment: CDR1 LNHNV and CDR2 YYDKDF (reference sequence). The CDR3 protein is CATSRDRGQYNEQFF. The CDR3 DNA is TGTGCCACCAGCAGGGACAGGGGACAGTACAATGAGCAGTTCTTC.

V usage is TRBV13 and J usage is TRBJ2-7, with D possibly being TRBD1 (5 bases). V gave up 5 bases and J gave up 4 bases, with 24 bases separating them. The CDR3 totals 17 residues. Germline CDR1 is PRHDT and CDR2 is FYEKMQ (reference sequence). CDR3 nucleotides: TGTGCCAGCAGCCCCTACTTGTCAGGGTTTGGGGATTACGAGCAGTACTTC. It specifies CASSPYLSGFGDYEQYF.

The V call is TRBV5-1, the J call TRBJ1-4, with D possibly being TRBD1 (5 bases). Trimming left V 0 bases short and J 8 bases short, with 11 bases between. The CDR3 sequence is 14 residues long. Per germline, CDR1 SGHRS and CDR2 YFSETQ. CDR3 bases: TGCGCCAGCAGCTTGGTGTCAGGGAAGGAAAAACTGTTTTTT. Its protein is CASSLVSGKEKLFF.

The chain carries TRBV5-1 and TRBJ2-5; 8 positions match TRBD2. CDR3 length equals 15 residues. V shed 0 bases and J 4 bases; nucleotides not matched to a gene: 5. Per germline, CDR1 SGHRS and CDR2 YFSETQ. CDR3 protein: CASSLDPGGGETQYF. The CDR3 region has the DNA TGCGCCAGCAGCTTGGACCCGGGAGGGGGAGAGACCCAGTACTTC.

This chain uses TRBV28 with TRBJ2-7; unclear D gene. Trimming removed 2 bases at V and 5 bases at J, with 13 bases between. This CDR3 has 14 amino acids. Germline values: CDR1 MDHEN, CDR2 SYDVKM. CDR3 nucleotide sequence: TGTGCCAGCAGTTTAGCCGGTGGAAGCGACGAGCAGTACTTC. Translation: CASSLAGGSDEQYF.

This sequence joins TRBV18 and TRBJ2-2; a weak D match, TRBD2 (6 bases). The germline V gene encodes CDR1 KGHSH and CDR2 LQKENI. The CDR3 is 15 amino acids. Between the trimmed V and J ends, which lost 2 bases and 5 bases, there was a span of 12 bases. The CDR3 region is CASSPDYGTTGELFF. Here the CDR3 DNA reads TGTGCCAGCTCACCAGATTACGGGACTACCGGGGAGCTGTTTTTT.

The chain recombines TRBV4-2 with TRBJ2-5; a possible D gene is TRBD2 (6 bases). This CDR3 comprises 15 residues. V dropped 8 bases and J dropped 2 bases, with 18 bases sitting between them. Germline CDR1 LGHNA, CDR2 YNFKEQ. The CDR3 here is CASLPNWGDQETQYF. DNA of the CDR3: TGTGCCAGCCTACCGAACTGGGGGGATCAAGAGACCCAGTACTTC.